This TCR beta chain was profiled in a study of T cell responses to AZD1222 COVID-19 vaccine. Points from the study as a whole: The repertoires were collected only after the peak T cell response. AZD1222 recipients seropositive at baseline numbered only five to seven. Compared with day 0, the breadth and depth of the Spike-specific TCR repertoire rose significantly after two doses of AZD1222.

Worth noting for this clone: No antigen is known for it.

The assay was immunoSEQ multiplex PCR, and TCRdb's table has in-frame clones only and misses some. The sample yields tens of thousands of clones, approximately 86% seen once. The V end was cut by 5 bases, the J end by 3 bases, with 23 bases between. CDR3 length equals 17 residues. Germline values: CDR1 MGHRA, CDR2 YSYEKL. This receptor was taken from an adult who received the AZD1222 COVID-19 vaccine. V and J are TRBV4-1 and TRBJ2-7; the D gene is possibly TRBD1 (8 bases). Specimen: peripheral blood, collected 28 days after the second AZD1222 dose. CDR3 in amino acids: CASSGGAGGETFYEQYF. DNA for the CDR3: TGCGCCAGCAGCGGGGGGGCAGGGGGCGAAACTTTCTACGAGCAGTACTTC.